This T cell receptor (beta chain) was recovered during a study of tumor-infiltrating lymphocytes in primary liver carcinoma. With respect to this clonotype: No antigen is known for it. The CDR3 carries no conserved terminal phenylalanine or tryptophan, so it likely arises from a read error.

TCR beta cDNA came from 400 to 500 ng total RNA, primed with a constant-region primer. A slightly modified ARM-PCR protocol with three nested multiplex PCR rounds produced these TCR beta libraries. Each of the first two PCR rounds ran roughly 9 cycles with TRBV1-TRBV30 forward and C-beta reverse primers. TCRdb recomputed calls from the multiplex PCR reads with MiXCR, one row per CDR3 protein. The sample records tens of thousands of distinct CDR3 sequences, 72% being singletons. Unsorted bulk tissue (roughly 17-32 mg) underwent RNA and DNA co-extraction. The patients lived with chronic HBV infection and had not yet received any treatment. Study-wide findings and caveats: Tumor region pairs shared more overlap than did tumor-adjacent and tumor-blood pairs.

V was pared by 5 bases and J by 7 bases, with 18 bases between. The CDR3 has 14 amino acids. The clonotype comes from a man in his forties or fifties with primary liver carcinoma and hepatitis B virus infection. V is TRBV12-3 or TRBV12-4 and J is TRBJ2-7; tentative D call: TRBD1 (6 bases). The specimen was liver tumor tissue from sampling region 1. Subset described: tumor region T1, superior pole. The CDR3 sequence: CASSTMPRGKEQYL. The CDR3 DNA reads TGTGCCAGCAGTACCATGCCGAGGGGGAAGGAGCAGTACCTC.